This T cell receptor (beta chain) emerged from a study of T cells after yellow fever vaccination. Study-level information: Any fraction with a low cell number was prepared using SMART-Seq v4 Ultra Low Input.

Study-level results: Of the clonotypes, a small share occurred in both CD4 and CD8 compartments. Secondary responses were weaker yet peaked faster, day 5 versus 15.

5'RACE template switching produced TCR cDNA carrying a universal primer site and UMIs. From the 5' RACE reads, TCRdb called clonotypes with MiXCR, one entry per CDR3 protein. The table has roughly 260,000 distinct CDR3 sequences, roughly 13% seen once. As to this clonotype: The antigen remains unidentified. Mismatch with germline at one junction end may stem from a read error.

The receptor comes from a man aged 25 to 40 who received the YFV17D yellow fever vaccine. This specimen consisted of CD4+ T cells sorted from PBMCs, obtained 45 days after the yellow fever booster vaccination.

DNA of the CDR3: TGTGCCAGCTCACCACCGGGACTAGCGCCATACTTC. Residues: CASSPPGLAPYF. The chain joins TRBV18 to TRBJ2-1; 10 positions match TRBD2. Germline lookup yields CDR1 KGHSH and CDR2 LQKENI. This CDR3 spans 12 amino acids.